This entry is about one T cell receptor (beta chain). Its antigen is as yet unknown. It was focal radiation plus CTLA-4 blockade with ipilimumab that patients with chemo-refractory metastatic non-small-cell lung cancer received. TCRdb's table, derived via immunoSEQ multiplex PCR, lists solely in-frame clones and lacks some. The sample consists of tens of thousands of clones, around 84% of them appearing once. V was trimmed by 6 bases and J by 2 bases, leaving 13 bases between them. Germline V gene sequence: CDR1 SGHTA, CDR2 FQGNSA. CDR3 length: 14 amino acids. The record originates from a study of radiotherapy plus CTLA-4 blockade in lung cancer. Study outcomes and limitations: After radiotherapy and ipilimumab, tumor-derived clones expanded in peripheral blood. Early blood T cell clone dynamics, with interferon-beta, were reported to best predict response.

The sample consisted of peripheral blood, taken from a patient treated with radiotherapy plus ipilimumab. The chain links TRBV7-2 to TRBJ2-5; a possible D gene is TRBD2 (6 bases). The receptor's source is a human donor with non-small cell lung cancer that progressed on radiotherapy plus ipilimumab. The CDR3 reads CASSLWRGQETQYF. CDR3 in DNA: TGTGCCAGCAGTCTCTGGCGGGGACAAGAGACCCAGTACTTC. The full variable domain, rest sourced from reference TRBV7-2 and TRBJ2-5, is GAGVSQSPSNKVTEKGKDVELRCDPISGHTALYWYRQSLGQGLEFLIYFQGNSAPDKSGLPSDRFSAERTGGSVSTLTIQRTQQEDSAVYLCASSLWRGQETQYFGPGTRLLVL.